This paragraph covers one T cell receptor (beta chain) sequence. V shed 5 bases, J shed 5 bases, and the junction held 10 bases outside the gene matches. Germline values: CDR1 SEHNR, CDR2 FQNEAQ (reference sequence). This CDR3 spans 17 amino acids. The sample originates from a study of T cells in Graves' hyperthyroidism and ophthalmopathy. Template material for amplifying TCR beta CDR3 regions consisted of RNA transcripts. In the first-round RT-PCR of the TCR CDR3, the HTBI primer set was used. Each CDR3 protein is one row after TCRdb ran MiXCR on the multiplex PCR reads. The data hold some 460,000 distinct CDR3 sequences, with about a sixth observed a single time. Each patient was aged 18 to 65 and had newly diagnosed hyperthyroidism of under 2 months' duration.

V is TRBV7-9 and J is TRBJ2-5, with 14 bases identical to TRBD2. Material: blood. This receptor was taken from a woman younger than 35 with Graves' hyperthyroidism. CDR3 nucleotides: TGTGCCAGCAGCGGGGGGGGACTAGCGGGAGAATGGGAGACCCAGTACTTC. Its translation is CASSGGGLAGEWETQYF.